In this sample, the clone carrying this T cell receptor (beta chain) turned up many times. Its antigen is undetermined. This sample is drawn from a study of T cell repertoires in cytomegalovirus infection. About the research overall: Both CMV infection and a matching HLA type were indicated by public TCR beta signatures. Study-wide results and caveats: The ex vivo response was dominated by HLA-C-restricted CMV-specific TCR beta clonotypes.

Germline CDR1 is SGHTA and CDR2 is FQGNSA. J lost 5 bases, V lost 0 bases, and 5 bases had no gene match. This CDR3 contains 15 residues. TCRdb called the reads again in MiXCR, with one record for every CDR3 protein. The sample lists hundreds of thousands of distinct CDR3 sequences, approximately 6.7% occurring once. This chain uses TRBV7-2 with TRBJ2-5, with 8 bases fitting TRBD2. Material: PBMCs. The receptor comes from a human donor in good health (CMV status not recorded). Some clones in this sample may be carry-over from other donors' samples. In DNA, the CDR3 is TGTGCCAGCAGCTTAGCGCGTCGGGGGGGGGAGACCCAGTACTTC. It is translated as CASSLARRGGETQYF.